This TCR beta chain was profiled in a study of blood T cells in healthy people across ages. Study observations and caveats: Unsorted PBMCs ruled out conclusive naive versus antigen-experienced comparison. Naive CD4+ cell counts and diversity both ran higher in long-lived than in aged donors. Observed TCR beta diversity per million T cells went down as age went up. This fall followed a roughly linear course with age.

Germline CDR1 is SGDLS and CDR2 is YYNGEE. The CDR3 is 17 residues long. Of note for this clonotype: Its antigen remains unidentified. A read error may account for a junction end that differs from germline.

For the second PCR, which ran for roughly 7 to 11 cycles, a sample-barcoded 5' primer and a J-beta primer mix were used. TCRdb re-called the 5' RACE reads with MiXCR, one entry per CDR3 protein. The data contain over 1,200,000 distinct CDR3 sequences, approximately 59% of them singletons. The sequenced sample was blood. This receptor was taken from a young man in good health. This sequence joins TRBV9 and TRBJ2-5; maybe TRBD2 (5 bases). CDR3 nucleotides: TGTGCCAGCAGCGTAGGTGCGAGGGAGCTAGGAGAAGAGGCCCAGTACTTC. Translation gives CASSVGARELGEEAQYF.